These 32 T cell receptor beta chains originate from one sample sequenced in a study of control samples from healthy donors and cancer patients. Sequenced by immunoSEQ multiplex PCR; TCRdb stores in-frame clones only, minus some. The repertoire holds approximately 170,000 clones, with almost 90% as singletons. The specimen sequenced was blood. The receptors come from a woman aged 25 to 45 in good health.

V and J are TRBV3-1 (or the pseudogene TRBV3-2) and TRBJ1-6, with a weak D call TRBD1 (5 bases). Germline V lookup: CDR1 LGHDT, CDR2 YNNKEL (reference sequence). V was pared by 0 bases and J by 9 bases, with 12 bases between. The CDR3 runs 15 residues. This chain's CDR3 is CASSQESSRVSPLHF. The CDR3 nucleotides are TGTGCCAGCAGCCAAGAATCCAGCAGGGTTTCACCCCTCCACTTT.

The chain couples TRBV24-1 to TRBJ2-1; D might be TRBD2 (6 bases). The CDR3 loop spans 18 amino acids. Trimming took off 0 bases at V and 3 bases at J, with 17 bases between the two ends. Germline assignment: CDR1 KGHDR and CDR2 SFDVKD. This CDR3 is CATSDLDPRDSHYNEQFF. CDR3 bases: TGTGCCACCAGTGATTTGGACCCCCGGGACTCCCACTACAATGAGCAGTTCTTC.

This clone came up a few times. The chain carries TRBV5-6 and TRBJ2-4; D may be TRBD1 (5 bases). Germline V gives CDR1 SGHDT, CDR2 YYEEEE. With 7 bases removed from V and 6 bases from J, the gap between germline ends came to 14 bases. CDR3 length equals 13 residues. The CDR3 region is CASEGGARNIQYF. The CDR3 nucleotides read TGTGCCAGCGAAGGTGGGGCGAGAAACATTCAGTACTTC.

This rearrangement joins TRBV4-1 to TRBJ1-2; D gene uncertain. There are 14 residues in the CDR3. Germline lookup yields CDR1 MGHRA and CDR2 YSYEKL. V was pared by 1 base and J by 3 bases, with 9 bases between. CDR3 bases: TGCGCCAGCAGCCAAGCAGGAGCACACTATGGCTACACCTTC. Its translation: CASSQAGAHYGYTF.

The V gene is TRBV5-1, the J gene TRBJ2-2, with 10 bases that match TRBD1. Germline lookup yields CDR1 SGHRS and CDR2 YFSETQ. CDR3 length equals 16 residues. Trimming at V came to 0 bases and at J to 3 bases, leaving 2 bases not matched to a gene. This CDR3 is CASSLGQGAHTGELFF. The CDR3 nucleotides are TGCGCCAGCAGCTTGGGACAGGGGGCTCACACCGGGGAGCTGTTTTTT. Combining the CDR3 with reference TRBV5-1 and TRBJ2-2 gives the whole variable domain KAGVTQTPRYLIKTRGQQVTLSCSPISGHRSVSWYQQTPGQGLQFLFEYFSETQRNKGNFPGRFSGRQFSNSRSEMNVSTLELGDSALYLCASSLGQGAHTGELFFGEGSRLTVL.

The V gene is TRBV2, the J gene TRBJ2-1; possibly TRBD1 for D (6 bases). In germline, CDR1 is SNHLY, CDR2 FYNNEI. V lost 6 bases and J lost 4, with 13 bases in between. CDR3 length: 14 amino acids. The CDR3 DNA is TGTGCCAGCAGCCCGTTGGGGGCGTACAATGAGCAGTTCTTC. Residues: CASSPLGAYNEQFF.

This chain uses TRBV6-5 with TRBJ2-1, with D perhaps given as TRBD1 or TRBD2 (5 bases each). Trimming removed 0 bases at V and 3 bases at J, with 12 bases between. Germline V gene data show CDR1 as MNHEY and CDR2 as SVGAGI. The CDR3 contains 16 residues. Written as DNA, the CDR3 is TGTGCCAGCAGTTACTCTGGGGGTGGGGGCTACAATGAGCAGTTCTTC. Translation gives CASSYSGGGGYNEQFF.

The CDR3 loop is CASRVADRQKYSYTF. The CDR3, as DNA: TGTGCCAGCAGGGTCGCGGACCGCCAAAAGTATAGCTACACCTTC. The gene calls are TRBV6-5 and TRBJ1-2; D is unresolved. This CDR3 contains 15 residues. Germline values: CDR1 MNHEY, CDR2 SVGAGI. Deletions cut 6 bases from V and 9 bases from J, with 23 bases between.

The V call is TRBV7-9, the J call TRBJ1-1; D not certain. V dropped 1 base and J dropped 1 base, with 4 bases sitting between them. Looked up from germline, CDR1 is SEHNR and CDR2 is FQNEAQ (reference sequence). The CDR3 runs to 13 residues. CDR3 DNA sequence: TGTGCCAGCAGCTTAGAAGCGAACACTGAAGCTTTCTTT. Its translation: CASSLEANTEAFF.

In this sample, this clone turned up once. The J gene is TRBJ2-1, the V gene TRBV7-9; D is possibly TRBD1 (6 bases). The germline V and J ends were trimmed by 5 bases and 4 bases, with 21 bases remaining between them. CDR1 and CDR2 (germline): SEHNR, FQNEAQ (reference sequence). The CDR3 has 17 amino acids. CDR3 residues: CASSAPGGRGVYNEQFF. The CDR3, as DNA: TGTGCCAGCAGCGCACCCGGCGGCAGGGGCGTATACAATGAGCAGTTCTTC. The complete variable domain, with remaining parts taken from reference TRBV7-9 and TRBJ2-1, reads DTGVSQNPRHKITKRGQNVTFRCDPISEHNRLYWYRQTLGQGPEFLTYFQNEAQLEKSRLLSDRFSAERPKGSFSTLEIQRTEQGDSAMYLCASSAPGGRGVYNEQFFGPGTRLTVL.

The V call is TRBV12-3 or TRBV12-4, the J call TRBJ1-2; unclear D gene. V lost 10 bases, J lost 4 bases, and 10 bases lay in between. The CDR3 has 11 amino acids. The CDR3 DNA reads as TGTGCCACCCGGGCCCTCTATGGCTACACCTTC. Translation gives CATRALYGYTF.

V and J are TRBV5-1 and TRBJ2-3, with a tentative D call TRBD2 (6 bases). Trimming removed 7 bases at V and 2 bases at J, with 17 bases between. The CDR3 is 15 amino acids. Germline-derived CDR1 and CDR2 are SGHRS and YFSETQ. CDR3 nucleotide sequence: TGCGCCAGCCAGGCGGCCCGGGGGAACACAGATACGCAGTATTTT. Protein: CASQAARGNTDTQYF.

The J gene is TRBJ1-4, the V gene TRBV11-2; the D is unclear. The CDR3 is 15 amino acids. Germline values: CDR1 SGHAT, CDR2 FQNNGV. V was cut by 2 bases and J by 2 bases, with 9 bases left in between. CDR3 residues: CASSLSSGTNEKLFF. CDR3 nucleotides: TGTGCCAGCAGCTTATCTTCGGGTACTAATGAAAAACTGTTTTTT.

The rearrangement joins TRBV14 to TRBJ1-1; 9 bases align to TRBD1. Germline V gives CDR1 SGHDN, CDR2 FVKESK. This CDR3 contains 17 residues. J lost 1 base, V lost 3 bases, and 9 bases had no gene match. This CDR3 reads CASSQGGTGLANTEAFF. CDR3 sequence (DNA): TGTGCCAGCAGCCAGGGGGGGACAGGGTTGGCGAACACTGAAGCTTTCTTT.

The chain carries TRBV18 and TRBJ1-2; D is undetermined. The CDR3 runs to 13 residues. V shed 2 bases and J shed 2 bases, with 6 bases lying between them. CDR1 is KGHSH and CDR2 is LQKENI in the germline V gene. The DNA for the CDR3 is TGTGCCAGCTCACCAGACACCAACTATGGCTACACCTTC. Residues: CASSPDTNYGYTF. Based on the CDR3 plus reference TRBV18 and TRBJ1-2, the full variable domain is NAGVMQNPRHLVRRRGQEARLRCSPMKGHSHVYWYRQLPEEGLKFMVYLQKENIIDESGMPKERFSAEFPKEGPSILRIQQVVRGDSAAYFCASSPDTNYGYTFGSGTRLTVV.

The chain uses TRBV29-1 and TRBJ2-2; D is unclear. Germline CDR1 SQVTM, CDR2 ANQGSEA. V dropped 7 bases and J dropped 4 bases, with 10 bases sitting between them. This CDR3 is built from 12 residues. The CDR3 region has the DNA TGCAGCGCTGATTGGGTCACCGGGGAGCTGTTTTTT. Amino acid sequence: CSADWVTGELFF.

V is TRBV30 and J is TRBJ2-3; D might be TRBD2 (6 bases). The germline CDR1 and CDR2 sequences are GTSNPN and SVGIG (reference sequence). V lost 3 bases to trimming and J lost 2 bases, with 15 bases between them. The CDR3 is made up of 15 amino acids. CDR3 nucleotide sequence: TGTGCCTGGAGCGCTAATAGCGGCCCCACAGATACGCAGTATTTT. It translates to CAWSANSGPTDTQYF.

This sequence joins TRBV2 and TRBJ1-5; no firm D call. In germline, CDR1 is SNHLY, CDR2 FYNNEI. Trimming left V 4 bases short and J 3 bases short, with 10 bases between. There are 14 residues in the CDR3. CDR3 nucleotides: TGTGCCAGCAGTGGGGGTAACCACAATCAGCCCCAGCATTTT. Translation gives CASSGGNHNQPQHF.

The V gene is TRBV7-9, the J gene TRBJ2-5, with 13 nucleotides matching TRBD2. The CDR3 loop spans 18 amino acids. Germline-derived CDR1 and CDR2 are SEHNR and FQNEAQ (reference sequence). Unmatched junction bases numbered 16, after V lost 5 bases and J lost 7 bases. CDR3 protein: CASSRTSGGDPRGVTQYF. DNA of the CDR3: TGTGCCAGCAGCCGTACTAGCGGGGGGGACCCTCGGGGAGTGACCCAGTACTTC.

The genes are TRBV7-6 and TRBJ1-1; TRBD1 might be the D (5 bases). V dropped 1 base and J dropped 4 bases, with 10 bases sitting between them. Germline V CDR1 and CDR2: SGHVS, FNYEAQ. The length of the CDR3 is 14 residues. The CDR3: CASSLGPGTTEAFF. The CDR3 DNA sequence: TGTGCCAGCAGCTTAGGGCCAGGGACCACTGAAGCTTTCTTT.

The rearrangement uses TRBV29-1 and TRBJ2-4, with 7 bases fitting TRBD2. The germline V gene encodes CDR1 SQVTM and CDR2 ANQGSEA. The CDR3 is made up of 12 amino acids. V shed 8 bases, J shed 4 bases, and the junction held 5 bases outside the gene matches. The CDR3 protein is CSSGEGKNIQYF. In nucleotides, the CDR3 is TGCAGCTCCGGGGAGGGAAAAAACATTCAGTACTTC.

The chain carries TRBV6-1 and TRBJ1-1, with D perhaps TRBD1 (5 bases). V shed 3 bases and J shed 4 bases, with 9 bases lying between them. The CDR3 is 13 residues long. The germline gives CDR1 MNHNS, CDR2 SASEGT. The CDR3 protein is CASSELGVTEAFF. The CDR3 nucleotides are TGTGCCAGCAGTGAGTTAGGGGTCACTGAAGCTTTCTTT.

This clone was detected once. V is TRBV13 and J is TRBJ2-3, with TRBD2 matching over 10 bases. This CDR3 is 18 amino acids long. J was trimmed by 4 bases and V by 5 bases; bases with no gene match: 15. Germline assignment: CDR1 PRHDT and CDR2 FYEKMQ (reference sequence). CDR3 DNA sequence: TGTGCCAGCAGCCCCGACCCATATACTAGCGGGGACCCAGATACGCAGTATTTT. Its protein product is CASSPDPYTSGDPDTQYF.

The chain couples TRBV28 to TRBJ1-2; D not resolved. V was cut by 3 bases and J by 4 bases, with 9 bases left in between. The length of the CDR3 is 13 residues. In germline, CDR1 is MDHEN, CDR2 SYDVKM. CDR3 region: CASSLTAAYGYTF. In DNA form, the CDR3 reads TGTGCCAGCAGTTTGACGGCGGCCTATGGCTACACCTTC.

This chain connects TRBV6-5 to TRBJ1-1; the D is unclear. Germline V CDR1 and CDR2: MNHEY, SVGAGI. This CDR3 contains 10 residues. The CDR3: CATLWVMAFF. CDR3 DNA: TGTGCGACCCTTTGGGTTATGGCTTTCTTT.

This chain links TRBV3-1 (or the pseudogene TRBV3-2) with TRBJ1-6, with 9 nucleotides matching TRBD1. V shed 6 bases and J 10 bases; nucleotides not matched to a gene: 7. Germline V gene data show CDR1 as LGHDT and CDR2 as YNNKEL (reference sequence). The length of the CDR3 is 14 residues. The CDR3 is CASSHRGQRSPLHF. As DNA, the CDR3 is TGTGCCAGCAGTCACAGGGGGCAGCGCTCACCCCTCCACTTT.

V usage is TRBV2 and J usage is TRBJ1-1; D unresolved. V lost 3 bases and J lost 3, with 8 bases in between. Germline assignment: CDR1 SNHLY and CDR2 FYNNEI. The CDR3 contains 13 residues. CDR3 sequence (DNA): TGTGCCAGCAGTGATCCCCCTGACACTGAAGCTTTCTTT. Amino acids: CASSDPPDTEAFF.

V is TRBV19 and J is TRBJ1-2; D unclear. The CDR3 length is 15 residues. V lost 8 bases and J lost 0, with 16 bases in between. Germline lookup yields CDR1 LNHDA and CDR2 SQIVND (reference sequence). This CDR3 is CASWEAGRANYGYTF. The CDR3 nucleotides are TGTGCCAGTTGGGAAGCAGGACGAGCTAACTATGGCTACACCTTC.

This clone was seen a single time. This chain joins TRBV29-1 and TRBJ2-3, with 8 bases that match TRBD2. The length of the CDR3 is 14 residues. The germline V gene encodes CDR1 SQVTM and CDR2 ANQGSEA. Here the CDR3 DNA reads TGCTCTAGACTTAGCGGGATTATCACAGATACGCAGTATTTT. Translated, it gives CSRLSGIITDTQYF.

The chain combines TRBV7-9 with TRBJ2-3; the D is unclear. The CDR3 is 13 amino acids. Trimming took 5 bases from V and 2 from J, leaving 8 bases between them. Germline CDR1 is SEHNR and CDR2 is FQNEAQ (reference sequence). This CDR3 is CASSRGPTDTQYF. CDR3 bases: TGTGCCAGCAGCCGTGGCCCCACAGATACGCAGTATTTT.

The chain recombines TRBV4-1 with TRBJ2-7; 10 positions match TRBD2. Unmatched junction bases numbered 12, after V lost 0 bases and J lost 4 bases. CDR3 size: 18 residues. From germline, CDR1 is MGHRA and CDR2 YSYEKL. The CDR3 region is CASSQEGSGRAGFYEQYF. The CDR3 nucleotides read TGCGCCAGCAGCCAAGAGGGCAGCGGGAGGGCCGGTTTTTACGAGCAGTACTTC.

The rearrangement uses TRBV13 and TRBJ1-1, with 8 bases fitting TRBD1. V lost 0 bases, J lost 5 bases, and 2 bases stayed unmatched. This CDR3 is 14 amino acids long. Germline CDR1 PRHDT, CDR2 FYEKMQ (reference sequence). In DNA, the CDR3 is TGTGCCAGCAGCTTAGGCAGGGGGCAAACTGAAGCTTTCTTT. Its protein is CASSLGRGQTEAFF.